This T cell receptor beta chain was captured in a study of T cell responses to AZD1222 COVID-19 vaccine (dated by TCRdb to the early 2020s). Regarding the study in general: TCR sequencing was performed for 230 to 250 trial participants, of whom some 200 were given two doses of AZD1222 and approximately 25 were given two doses of MenACWY control vaccine. Trial participants were enrolled by age into subgroups of 18-55, 56-69 and 70-plus years, and approximately 150, 30 and 60 TCR-sequenced participants, respectively, were included in these subgroups. Beyond this particular receptor, the publication reports: Most participants were white British and females outnumbered males, and the authors suggested that clonal diversity may have been underestimated. The vaccine-associated CD4 TCRs covered the entire spike protein, and the dominant responses fell in regions 160-218 and 743-854. In the small 56-69-year group, the increase in depth fell short of significance, most likely because of low power. Conclusions about previously exposed vaccinees are limited, since just 5 or 6 AZD1222 recipients were seropositive for SARS-CoV-2 at baseline. Nearly half of unique spike-specific TCRs reportedly recognized epitopes outside regions mutated in the B.1.351 and B.1.1.7 variants. Spike-specific TCR breadth and depth rose significantly after two AZD1222 doses compared with day 0 and with MenACWY recipients. Because no day 14 peak-response samples were available, the repertoires could be characterized only after the peak T cell response.

The CDR3 regions of human TCRbeta chains were subjected to immunosequencing. In the source study's methods: TCRs in the repertoires were compared against a reference library of SARS-CoV-2-specific TCRs that had been generated with the MIRA antigen-specificity platform. Breadth was defined as the fraction of unique TCRs that were SARS-CoV-2-associated. Depth was defined as the fraction of total T cells that were SARS-CoV-2-associated. Using the MIRA data, each spike-specific TCR was mapped to the spike region that the TCR reacts to and placed in a CD4 or CD8 class. Log10-transformed breadth and depth values were compared by one-way ANOVA with Sidak's multiple comparisons tests. In TCRdb, the immuneACCESS table is reduced to in-frame sequences with V and J assigned. These tables do not hold every clone; where another copy was compared, an unresolved V gene accounts for under half, and the others remain unexplained. V, J and clone size are those of that table, while D and trimming were read from the DNA. The sample yields some 39,000 clones; about 90% were counted once. About two fifths of the sample is in the top ten clones.

Comments on this clone: The antigen this receptor binds is unknown. Within one base of it there is no much larger clone, and no base qualities were kept.

What the time point label conveys for this sample: about 28 days (+/-7) after the second vaccine dose. Because spike-specific TCR depth and breadth did not differ between the two schedules, AZD1222 recipients who got a second dose at roughly 4 weeks were pooled with those who got a second dose at roughly 12 weeks. Vaccinee samples came from UK trials COV001 and COV002, including a single-blind randomized controlled phase 2/3 trial of AZD1222 (ChAdOx1 nCoV-19) in healthy adults. For TCRbeta chain sequencing, PBMC samples were collected from trial participants at day 0 and at day 28 after the second dose. The CDR3, cysteine through phenylalanine, is 15 amino acids long. Kept here is only the CDR3 DNA, which spans 45 bases and is read in frame from base 1. Trimmed from V: 7 bases; trimmed from J: 5 bases; junction bases lacking a gene match: 6. The CDR1 and CDR2 encoded by the germline V gene (reference sequence) are MNHEY and SMNVEV.

The receptor chain draws on TRBV27 and TRBJ1-6, and 9 junctional nucleotides match TRBD1. The specimen was peripheral blood, collected 28 days after the second AZD1222 dose. This receptor was obtained from an adult who received the AZD1222 COVID-19 vaccine. The CDR3 in this case is CASKRDRVNNSPLHF. Read as DNA, the sequence is TGTGCCAGCAAAAGGGACAGGGTCAATAATTCACCCCTCCACTTT.